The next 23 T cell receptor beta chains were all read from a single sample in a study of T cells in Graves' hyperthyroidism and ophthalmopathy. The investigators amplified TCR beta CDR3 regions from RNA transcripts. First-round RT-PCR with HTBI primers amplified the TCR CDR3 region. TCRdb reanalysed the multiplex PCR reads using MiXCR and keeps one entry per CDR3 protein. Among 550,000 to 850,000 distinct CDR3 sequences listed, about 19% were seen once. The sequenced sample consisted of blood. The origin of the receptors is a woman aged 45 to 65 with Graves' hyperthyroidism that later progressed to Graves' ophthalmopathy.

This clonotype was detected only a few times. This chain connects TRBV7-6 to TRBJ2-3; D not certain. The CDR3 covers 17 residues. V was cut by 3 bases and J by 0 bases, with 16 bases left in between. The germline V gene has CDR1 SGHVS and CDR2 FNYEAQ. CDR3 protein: CASSFRPGSTSTDTQYF. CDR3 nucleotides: TGTGCCAGCAGCTTTAGGCCAGGCTCCACTAGCACAGATACGCAGTATTTT.

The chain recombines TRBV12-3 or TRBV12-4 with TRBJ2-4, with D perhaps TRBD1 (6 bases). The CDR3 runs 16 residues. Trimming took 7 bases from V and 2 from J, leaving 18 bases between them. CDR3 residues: CASTRKGGLTKNIQYF. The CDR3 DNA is TGTGCCAGCACCCGAAAAGGGGGTTTAACCAAAAACATTCAGTACTTC.

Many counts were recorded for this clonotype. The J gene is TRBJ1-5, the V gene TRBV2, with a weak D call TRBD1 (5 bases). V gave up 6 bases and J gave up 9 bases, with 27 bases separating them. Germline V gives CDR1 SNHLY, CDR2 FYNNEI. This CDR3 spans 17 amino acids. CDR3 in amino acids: CASSLRAATSPGRPQHF. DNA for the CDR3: TGTGCCAGCAGCCTCCGGGCGGCGACTTCGCCAGGGCGGCCCCAGCATTTT. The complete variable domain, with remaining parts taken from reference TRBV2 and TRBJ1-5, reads EPEVTQTPSHQVTQMGQEVILRCVPISNHLYFYWYRQILGQKVEFLVSFYNNEISEKSEIFDDQFSVERPDGSNFTLKIRSTKLEDSAMYFCASSLRAATSPGRPQHFGDGTRLSIL.

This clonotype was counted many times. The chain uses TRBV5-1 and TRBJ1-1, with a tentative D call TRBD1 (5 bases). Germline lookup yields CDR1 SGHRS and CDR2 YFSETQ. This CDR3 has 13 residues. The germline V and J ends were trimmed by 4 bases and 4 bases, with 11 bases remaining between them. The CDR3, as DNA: TGCGCCAGCAGCCAAACAGGAGCCACTGAAGCTTTCTTT. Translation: CASSQTGATEAFF. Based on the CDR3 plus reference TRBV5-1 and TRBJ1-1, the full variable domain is KAGVTQTPRYLIKTRGQQVTLSCSPISGHRSVSWYQQTPGQGLQFLFEYFSETQRNKGNFPGRFSGRQFSNSRSEMNVSTLELGDSALYLCASSQTGATEAFFGQGTRLTVV.

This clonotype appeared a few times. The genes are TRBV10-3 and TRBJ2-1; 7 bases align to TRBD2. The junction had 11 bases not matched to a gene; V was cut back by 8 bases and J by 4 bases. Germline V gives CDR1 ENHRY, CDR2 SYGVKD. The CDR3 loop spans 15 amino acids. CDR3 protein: CAIRESLAVYNEQFF. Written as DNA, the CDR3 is TGTGCCATCCGAGAAAGCCTAGCGGTGTACAATGAGCAGTTCTTC.

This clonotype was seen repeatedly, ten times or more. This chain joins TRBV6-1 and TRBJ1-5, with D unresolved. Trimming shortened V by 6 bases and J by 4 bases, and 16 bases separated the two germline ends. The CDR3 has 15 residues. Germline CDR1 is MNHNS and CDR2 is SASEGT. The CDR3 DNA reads TGTGCCAGCAGGGCAGACTCCCAGGAGAATCAGCCCCAGCATTTT. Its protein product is CASRADSQENQPQHF.

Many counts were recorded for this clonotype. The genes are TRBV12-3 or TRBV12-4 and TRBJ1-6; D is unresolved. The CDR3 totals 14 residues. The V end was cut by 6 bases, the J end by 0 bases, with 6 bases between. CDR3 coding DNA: TGTGCCAGCAGGGAGAGCTCCTATAATTCACCCCTCCACTTT. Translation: CASRESSYNSPLHF.

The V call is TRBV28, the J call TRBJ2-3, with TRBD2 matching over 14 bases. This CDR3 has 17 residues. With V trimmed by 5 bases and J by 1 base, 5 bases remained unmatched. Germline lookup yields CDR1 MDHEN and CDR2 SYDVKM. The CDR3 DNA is TGTGCCAGCAGTGAACCGGGACTAGCGGGGGGCACAGATACGCAGTATTTT. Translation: CASSEPGLAGGTDTQYF.

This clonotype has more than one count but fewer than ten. In nucleotides, the CDR3 is TGTGCCAGCTCACCAAACGGGCCAAGGACTGGAAACACCATATATTTT. Encoded protein: CASSPNGPRTGNTIYF. The genes are TRBV18 and TRBJ1-3; D unclear. This CDR3 has 16 amino acids. Trimming pared 2 bases from V and 2 bases from J, leaving 13 bases between. Germline CDR1 is KGHSH and CDR2 is LQKENI.

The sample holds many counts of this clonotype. The CDR3 loop is CASSSGSPSYEQYF. The CDR3 DNA is TGTGCCAGCAGTTCCGGGAGCCCCTCCTACGAGCAGTACTTC. V gene TRBV12-3 or TRBV12-4 combines with J gene TRBJ2-7, with a tentative D call TRBD2 (6 bases). The CDR3 sequence is 14 residues long. V lost 4 bases, J lost 0 bases, and 10 bases lay in between.

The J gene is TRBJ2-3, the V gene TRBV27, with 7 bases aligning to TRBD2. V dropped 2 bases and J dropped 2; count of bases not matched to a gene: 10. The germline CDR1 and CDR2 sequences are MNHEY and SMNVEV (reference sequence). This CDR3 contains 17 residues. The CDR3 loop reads CASSLPPGRGITDTQYF. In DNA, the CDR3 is TGTGCCAGCAGTTTACCTCCGGGGCGGGGGATCACAGATACGCAGTATTTT.

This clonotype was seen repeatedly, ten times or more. This CDR3 is CASSFGQGGQPQHF. The DNA for the CDR3 is TGTGCCAGCAGTTTTGGGCAGGGCGGTCAGCCCCAGCATTTT. V and J are TRBV27 and TRBJ1-5; D is possibly TRBD1 (5 bases). V was clipped by 3 bases and J by 6 bases, with 12 bases between them. From germline, CDR1 is MNHEY and CDR2 SMNVEV (reference sequence). The CDR3 length is 14 residues.

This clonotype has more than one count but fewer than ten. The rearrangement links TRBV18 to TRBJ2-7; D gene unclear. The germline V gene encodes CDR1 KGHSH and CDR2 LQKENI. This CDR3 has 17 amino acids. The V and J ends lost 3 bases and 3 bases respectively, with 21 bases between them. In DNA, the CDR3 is TGTGCCAGCTCACCCATTGCTCCGGGTGCCCACCACTACGAGCAGTACTTC. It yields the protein CASSPIAPGAHHYEQYF.

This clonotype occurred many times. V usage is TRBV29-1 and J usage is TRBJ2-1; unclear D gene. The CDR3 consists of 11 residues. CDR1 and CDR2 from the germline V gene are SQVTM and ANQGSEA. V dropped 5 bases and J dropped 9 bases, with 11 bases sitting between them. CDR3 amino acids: CSVPHDGEQFF. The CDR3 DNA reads TGCAGCGTTCCCCATGATGGTGAGCAGTTCTTC.

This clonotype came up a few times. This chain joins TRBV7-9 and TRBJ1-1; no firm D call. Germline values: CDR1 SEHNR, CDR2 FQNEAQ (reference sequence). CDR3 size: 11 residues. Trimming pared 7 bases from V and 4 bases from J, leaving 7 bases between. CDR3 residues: CASILGTEAFF. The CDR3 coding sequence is TGTGCCAGCATATTGGGCACTGAAGCTTTCTTT.

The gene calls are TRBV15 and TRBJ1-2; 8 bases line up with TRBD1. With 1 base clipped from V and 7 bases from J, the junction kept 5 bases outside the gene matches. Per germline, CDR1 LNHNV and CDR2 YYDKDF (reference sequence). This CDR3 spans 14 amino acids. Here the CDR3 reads CATSRVAGGLGYTF. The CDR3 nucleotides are TGTGCCACCAGCAGAGTGGCAGGGGGCCTTGGCTACACCTTC.

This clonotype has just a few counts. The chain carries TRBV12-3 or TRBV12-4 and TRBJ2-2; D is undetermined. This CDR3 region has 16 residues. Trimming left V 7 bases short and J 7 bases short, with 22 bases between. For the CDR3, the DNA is TGTGCCAGCACCCCTAGGGCCTATCCTAGTCGCGGGGAGCTGTTTTTT. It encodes CASTPRAYPSRGELFF.

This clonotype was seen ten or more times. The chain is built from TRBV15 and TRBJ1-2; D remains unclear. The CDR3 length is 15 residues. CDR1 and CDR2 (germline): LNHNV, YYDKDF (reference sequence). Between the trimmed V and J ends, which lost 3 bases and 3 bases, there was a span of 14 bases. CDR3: CATSSLDGRDYGYTF. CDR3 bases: TGTGCCACCAGCAGTCTGGACGGCAGAGACTATGGCTACACCTTC.

The CDR3 loop reads CASGNTGGYEQYF. The CDR3, as DNA: TGTGCCAGTGGTAACACAGGGGGTTACGAGCAGTACTTC. The chain couples TRBV19 to TRBJ2-7; 8 bases agree with TRBD1. CDR1 is LNHDA and CDR2 is SQIVND in the germline V gene (reference sequence). The CDR3 totals 13 residues. Trimming took 8 bases from V and 4 from J; bases not matched to a gene: 7.

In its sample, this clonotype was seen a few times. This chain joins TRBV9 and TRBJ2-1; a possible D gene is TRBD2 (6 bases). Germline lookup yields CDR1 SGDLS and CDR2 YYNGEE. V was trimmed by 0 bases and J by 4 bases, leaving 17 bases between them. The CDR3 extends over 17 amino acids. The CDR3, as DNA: TGTGCCAGCAGCGTAGAGGCAGGCATGGCGGGGTACAATGAGCAGTTCTTC. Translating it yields CASSVEAGMAGYNEQFF.

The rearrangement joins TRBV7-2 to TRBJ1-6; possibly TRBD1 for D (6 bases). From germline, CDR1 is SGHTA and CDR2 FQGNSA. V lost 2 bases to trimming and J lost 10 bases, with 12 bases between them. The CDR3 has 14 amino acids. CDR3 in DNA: TGTGCCAGCAGCTTAAGTACAGGGAACTCACCCCTCCACTTT. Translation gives CASSLSTGNSPLHF.

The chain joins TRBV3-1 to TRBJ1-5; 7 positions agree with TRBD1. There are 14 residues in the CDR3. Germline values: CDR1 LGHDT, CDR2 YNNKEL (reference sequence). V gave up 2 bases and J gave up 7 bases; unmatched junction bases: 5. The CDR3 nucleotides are TGTGCCAGCAGCCAATGGGCAGGGGGACAGCCCCAGCATTTT. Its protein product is CASSQWAGGQPQHF.

The CDR3 DNA reads TGTGCCAGCACCGAGGTCGAGGGGGCTGAAGCTTTCTTT. Its translation is CASTEVEGAEAFF. The chain joins TRBV27 to TRBJ1-1, with a possible D match to TRBD1 (6 bases). V was clipped by 7 bases and J by 6 bases, with 15 bases between them. This CDR3 comprises 13 residues. From germline, CDR1 is MNHEY and CDR2 SMNVEV (reference sequence).